This T cell receptor (beta chain) was sequenced for a study of blood T cell repertoires in COVID-19. Turning to the study itself: Both acute and convalescent COVID-19 samples were obtained from the United States, Italy and Spain. From T cells, B-cell-depleted T cells, or PBMCs came the material, which was cDNA or gDNA.

CDR1 and CDR2 from the germline V gene are SNHLY and FYNNEI. V lost 7 bases to trimming and J lost 7 bases; unmatched junction nucleotides: 13. This CDR3 spans 15 amino acids. Under the authors' procedure: Reference gene primer amplification gave estimated nucleated cell counts. Libraries were prepared by immunoSEQ multiplex PCR; TCRdb keeps only in-frame clonotypes and omits some of them. D and trimming were read from the DNA, whereas the V and J calls and clone size are those reported in that table. The profile shows more than 100,000 clones, over 70% of them singletons. Sequencing input: peripheral blood. The J gene is TRBJ2-1, the V gene TRBV2, with TRBD1 identical over 7 bases. The sequence was obtained from a man aged 65 to 79 with acute or convalescent COVID-19. The CDR3 here is CASTTSRGSSNEQFF. CDR3 nucleotide sequence: TGTGCCAGCACTACCAGCAGGGGGTCCTCGAATGAGCAGTTCTTC.